This TCR beta chain is drawn from a study of CD8 T cells in ankylosing spondylitis. Study results and limitations: In ankylosing spondylitis blood, a motif of about 8 highly homologous TCR beta variants appeared characteristic. There was reportedly significant enrichment of clones that were disease-linked in matched ankylosing spondylitis synovial fluid.

The germline CDR1 and CDR2 sequences are SEHNR and FQNEAQ (reference sequence). Trimming at V came to 5 bases and at J to 3 bases, leaving 4 bases not matched to a gene. The length of the CDR3 is 16 residues. TCRdb re-derived calls from the 5' RACE reads in MiXCR, one entry per CDR3 protein. The sample yields roughly 250,000 distinct CDR3 sequences, about 9.1% seen once. This clonotype was seen many times. Its antigen is unidentified. V is TRBV7-9 and J is TRBJ2-2; TRBD1 agrees at 12 bases. Sequencing was done on a sample of blood, either unsorted or a sorted T cell fraction (not recorded which). This receptor was identified in a male donor with ankylosing spondylitis or in good health (not recorded which). The chain's CDR3 is CASSPGTGGYTGELFF. The CDR3 DNA reads TGTGCCAGCAGCCCAGGGACAGGGGGCTACACCGGGGAGCTGTTTTTT.